These T cell receptor beta chains were read from a single sample in a study of OX40 agonist ivuxolimab in advanced cancers. Method: immunoSEQ multiplex PCR; TCRdb's copy keeps in-frame clones and lacks some. The data show about 61,000 clones, more than 65% seen once. Sequencing was performed on CD4+ or CD8+ T cells sorted from blood, taken in a trial of the OX40 agonist ivuxolimab. Receptors originate from an adult with an advanced solid tumor such as melanoma, head and neck, liver or kidney cancer. The CDR3 runs from the conserved cysteine through the conserved F or W.

>TRBV6-6
CASSPPTGEGYTF
>TRBV7-2
CASSPGRGFTDTQYF
>TRBV30
CAWKRVSMNTEAFF
>TRBV15
CATSRDLDSNEQFF
>TRBV19
CASSIEHSMNTEAFF
>TRBV12-1
CASSYGIAGPARNTQYF
>TRBV5-4
CASSSMALAGGTDTQYF
>TRBV5-5
CASSSLGQGQLAYEQYF
>TRBV5-4
CASSRLPGTIQNSYEQYF
>TRBV10-2
CASSAFPDGGYTF
>TRBV7-9
CASSLGQGKNEGYF
>TRBV5-1
CASSLGQARNSPLHF
>TRBV6-6
CASSYSPGHNYGYTF
>TRBV6-6
CASIMTGGVLNTEAFF
>TRBV5-1
CASSRGSDTYEQYF
>TRBV7-2
CASSLGGHRTDTQYF
>TRBV10-3
CAISERQGETQYF
>TRBV6-1
CASSEFAGPGGDTQYF
>TRBV5-4
CASSADSSGPGTDTQYF
>TRBV14
CASSFQETQYF
>TRBV6-1
CASSESTSGNTDTQYF
>TRBV30
CAWSDLLREKLFF
>TRBV19
CASSISRGNNEKLFF
>TRBV9
CASSVGAASNQPQHF
>TRBV29-1
CSVEFSPNTEAFF
>TRBV29-1
CSASGRLVTDTQYF
>TRBV5-1
CASSSTYSYEQYF
>TRBV5-6
CASSLGISEITGELFF